This entry concerns a single T cell receptor (beta chain). As yet, its antigen is unknown. The sample originates from a study of blood T cells in healthy people across ages. Findings of the study overall: TCR beta diversity, measured per million T cells, fell in a roughly linear way with age.

A J-beta primer mix and a sample-barcoded 5' primer were used in a second PCR of about 7 to 12 cycles. Each cDNA molecule received a tag from a template-switch adaptor that had 12 random nucleotides. TCRdb reprocessed the 5' RACE reads via MiXCR and lists one record per CDR3 protein. There are 1.2 million to 1.5 million distinct CDR3 sequences in the sample; around 59% occur only once, and more than 6% lies in the top ten. This TCR came from a man younger than 35 in good health. Sequenced material: blood.

The CDR3 sequence: CASTLTGARTTNTEAFF. CDR3 nucleotide sequence: TGTGCCAGCACCCTAACTGGGGCGCGAACTACGAACACTGAAGCTTTCTTT. This rearrangement joins TRBV7-2 to TRBJ1-1, with D perhaps matching TRBD1 (5 bases). The CDR3 sequence is 17 residues long. Per the germline V gene, CDR1 is SGHTA and CDR2 is FQGNSA. V was pared by 7 bases and J by 1 base, with 22 bases between. Full variable domain (rest looked up from reference TRBV7-2 and TRBJ1-1): GAGVSQSPSNKVTEKGKDVELRCDPISGHTALYWYRQSLGQGLEFLIYFQGNSAPDKSGLPSDRFSAERTGGSVSTLTIQRTQQEDSAVYLCASTLTGARTTNTEAFFGQGTRLTVV.